The 15 T cell receptor beta chains in this list originate from one sample, sequenced in a study of cytomegalovirus exposure and HLA in healthy donors. PCR primers comprised 60 Vbeta and 13 Jbeta primers. Generated by immunoSEQ multiplex PCR, the TCRdb table keeps only in-frame clones and is missing some. The table lists some 100,000 clones, roughly 77% of them singletons. The sample taken for sequencing was PBMCs. All receptors derive from a woman in her forties or fifties in good health and CMV-seropositive.

The chain recombines TRBV4-2 with TRBJ2-2; 8 bases align to TRBD2. The CDR3 contains 16 residues. With V trimmed by 1 base and J by 7 bases, 8 bases remained unmatched. Looked up from germline, CDR1 is LGHNA and CDR2 is YNFKEQ. In DNA, the CDR3 is TGTGCCAGCAGCCAAGGAAGCGGGAGAGGGTACGGGGAGCTGTTTTTT. This translates into CASSQGSGRGYGELFF.

The J gene is TRBJ2-2, the V gene TRBV27; the D is unclear. The V and J ends lost 8 bases and 6 bases respectively, with 7 bases between them. The CDR3 is 11 residues long. CDR1 and CDR2 from the germline V gene are MNHEY and SMNVEV (reference sequence). DNA of the CDR3: TGTGCCAGCCTTCGCGCCGGGGAGCTGTTTTTT. Encoded protein: CASLRAGELFF.

The chain is built from TRBV4-2 and TRBJ1-1; D uncertain. CDR1 is LGHNA, CDR2 YNFKEQ, per germline. V was clipped by 0 bases and J by 1 base, with 6 bases between them. The CDR3 totals 14 residues. CDR3 amino acids: CASSQDRENTEAFF. As DNA, the CDR3 is TGTGCCAGCAGCCAAGATCGGGAGAACACTGAAGCTTTCTTT.

This chain uses TRBV27 with TRBJ1-1; 8 bases line up with TRBD1. The junction had 4 bases not matched to a gene; V was cut back by 4 bases and J by 0 bases. Germline V gene sequence: CDR1 MNHEY, CDR2 SMNVEV (reference sequence). The CDR3 is 15 amino acids. The CDR3 here is CASSSYRGMNTEAFF. The CDR3, as DNA: TGTGCCAGCAGTTCGTACAGGGGGATGAACACTGAAGCTTTCTTT.

The rearrangement joins TRBV2 to TRBJ2-2; the match to TRBD1 covers 8 bases. V gave up 7 bases and J gave up 2 bases; unmatched junction bases: 6. CDR3 length: 15 amino acids. Germline loops: CDR1 SNHLY, CDR2 FYNNEI. The CDR3 is CASKGQGANTGELFF. The CDR3 DNA sequence: TGTGCCAGCAAAGGGCAGGGGGCCAACACCGGGGAGCTGTTTTTT.

This chain joins TRBV6-5 and TRBJ1-6; D perhaps matches TRBD1 (5 bases). Germline lookup yields CDR1 MNHEY and CDR2 SVGAGI. The CDR3 contains 15 residues. V was pared by 0 bases and J by 4 bases, with 7 bases between. In DNA form, the CDR3 reads TGTGCCAGCAGTTACTCCTCAGGGTATAATTCACCCCTCCACTTT. This gives the protein CASSYSSGYNSPLHF.

The V call is TRBV11-2, the J call TRBJ2-2, with a possible D match to TRBD2 (5 bases). CDR3 size: 15 residues. The V gene's germline CDR1 is SGHAT and CDR2 FQNNGV. V shed 1 base and J shed 1 base, with 7 bases lying between them. CDR3 protein: CASSLAGENTGELFF. In DNA, the CDR3 is TGTGCCAGCAGCTTAGCCGGGGAGAACACCGGGGAGCTGTTTTTT. Full variable domain (rest looked up from reference TRBV11-2 and TRBJ2-2): EAGVAQSPRYKIIEKRQSVAFWCNPISGHATLYWYQQILGQGPKLLIQFQNNGVVDDSQLPKDRFSAERLKGVDSTLKIQPAKLEDSAVYLCASSLAGENTGELFFGEGSRLTVL.

This clone appeared once. The chain couples TRBV5-8 to TRBJ1-1, with D possibly TRBD1 on 6 matching bases. V was cut by 1 base and J by 11 bases, with 9 bases left in between. Germline V gene sequence: CDR1 SGHTS, CDR2 YDEGEE. The CDR3 sequence is 11 residues long. CDR3 sequence (DNA): TGTGCCAGCAGCTTGCAGGGGACGGCTTTCTTT. Protein: CASSLQGTAFF.

The genes are TRBV6-1 and TRBJ1-2; 8 nucleotides align to TRBD1. Germline V gene sequence: CDR1 MNHNS, CDR2 SASEGT. With 5 bases clipped from V and 4 bases from J, the junction kept 9 bases outside the gene matches. The CDR3 is made up of 15 amino acids. CDR3 coding DNA: TGTGCCAGCAGTTTCGGACAGGGAGGGACCTATGGCTACACCTTC. Its translation is CASSFGQGGTYGYTF.

The chain recombines TRBV18 with TRBJ1-5, with 9 bases fitting TRBD1. This CDR3 region has 18 residues. V lost 4 bases to trimming and J lost 2 bases; unmatched junction nucleotides: 12. In germline, CDR1 is KGHSH, CDR2 LQKENI. CDR3 sequence: CASSLYEGQGIGNQPQHF. The CDR3 bases are TGTGCCAGCTCACTCTATGAGGGACAGGGAATAGGCAATCAGCCCCAGCATTTT. Combining the CDR3 with reference TRBV18 and TRBJ1-5 gives the whole variable domain NAGVMQNPRHLVRRRGQEARLRCSPMKGHSHVYWYRQLPEEGLKFMVYLQKENIIDESGMPKERFSAEFPKEGPSILRIQQVVRGDSAAYFCASSLYEGQGIGNQPQHFGDGTRLSIL.

This rearrangement joins TRBV6-5 to TRBJ1-2; 9 positions agree with TRBD1. This CDR3 has 15 residues. Trimming removed 2 bases from V and 5 bases from J; junction bases left unmatched: 6. The V gene's germline CDR1 is MNHEY and CDR2 SVGAGI. CDR3 amino acids: CASSYGQGLWYGYTF. CDR3 nucleotides: TGTGCCAGCAGTTACGGACAGGGGCTTTGGTATGGCTACACCTTC.

Points on this clone: The junction and the germline gene differ at one end; a read error may be behind it. The chain has TRBV7-9 and TRBJ2-2; 12 nucleotides agree with TRBD2. The CDR3 contains 19 residues. Germline lookup yields CDR1 SEHNR and CDR2 FQNEAQ (reference sequence). As DNA, the CDR3 is TGTTCCAGCAGCCCCGGGACTAGCGGGCCTGAGATGTACACCGGGGAGCTGTTTTTT. Amino acid sequence: CSSSPGTSGPEMYTGELFF.

This rearrangement joins TRBV4-2 to TRBJ2-4, with 11 bases that match TRBD2. The CDR3 sequence is 17 residues long. V lost 0 bases to trimming and J lost 5 bases; unmatched junction nucleotides: 6. Per germline, CDR1 LGHNA and CDR2 YNFKEQ. CDR3 in amino acids: CASSQETLLAGENIQYF. The CDR3 region has the DNA TGTGCCAGCAGCCAAGAGACCCTACTAGCGGGAGAAAACATTCAGTACTTC.

This chain links TRBV7-2 with TRBJ1-5; D is uncertain. The CDR3 length is 13 residues. V was shortened by 5 bases and J by 7 bases, with 12 bases between the two germline ends. CDR1 and CDR2 (germline): SGHTA, FQGNSA. CDR3 protein: CASSIERYQPQHF. CDR3 bases: TGTGCCAGCAGCATCGAGAGGTACCAGCCCCAGCATTTT.

The chain uses TRBV6-5 and TRBJ1-4; tentatively, D is TRBD1 (6 bases). The CDR3 is made up of 15 amino acids. Germline assignment: CDR1 MNHEY and CDR2 SVGAGI. V lost 4 bases and J 7 bases, leaving 16 bases between the germline ends. This CDR3 is CASSWTATLTEKLFF. The CDR3 bases are TGTGCCAGCAGTTGGACAGCGACTTTGACTGAAAAACTGTTTTTT.